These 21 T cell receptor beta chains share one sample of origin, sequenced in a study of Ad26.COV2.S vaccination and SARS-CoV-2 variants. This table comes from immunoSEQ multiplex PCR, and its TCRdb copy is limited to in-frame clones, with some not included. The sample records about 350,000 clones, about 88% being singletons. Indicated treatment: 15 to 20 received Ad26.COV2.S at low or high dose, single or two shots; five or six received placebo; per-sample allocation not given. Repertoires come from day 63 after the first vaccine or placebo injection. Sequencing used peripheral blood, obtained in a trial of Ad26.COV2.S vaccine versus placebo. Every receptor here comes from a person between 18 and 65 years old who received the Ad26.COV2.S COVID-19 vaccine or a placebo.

CDR3 sequence (DNA): TGTGCCAGCAGCCAAGATTACCGGTCCAGCTCCTACGAGCAGTACTTC. It encodes CASSQDYRSSSYEQYF. The chain recombines TRBV4-2 with TRBJ2-7; D is uncertain. Germline V gene lookup returns CDR1 LGHNA and CDR2 YNFKEQ. V was cut by 0 bases and J by 0 bases, with 12 bases left in between. The CDR3 consists of 16 residues.

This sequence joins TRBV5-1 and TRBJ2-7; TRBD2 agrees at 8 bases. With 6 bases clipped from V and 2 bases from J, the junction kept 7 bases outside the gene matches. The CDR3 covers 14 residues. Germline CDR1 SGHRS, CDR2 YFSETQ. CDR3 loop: CASKVAGPAYEQYF. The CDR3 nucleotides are TGCGCCAGCAAGGTAGCGGGACCTGCCTACGAGCAGTACTTC.

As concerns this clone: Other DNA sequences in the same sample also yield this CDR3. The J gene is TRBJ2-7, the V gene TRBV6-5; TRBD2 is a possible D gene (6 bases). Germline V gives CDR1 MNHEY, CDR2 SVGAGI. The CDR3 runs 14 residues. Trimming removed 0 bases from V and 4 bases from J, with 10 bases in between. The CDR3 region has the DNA TGTGCCAGCAGTTACTCGGCGGGGTTATACGAGCAGTACTTC. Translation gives CASSYSAGLYEQYF.

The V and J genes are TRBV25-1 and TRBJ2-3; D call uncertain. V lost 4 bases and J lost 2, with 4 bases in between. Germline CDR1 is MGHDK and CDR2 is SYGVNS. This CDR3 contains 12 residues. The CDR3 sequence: CASSANTDTQYF. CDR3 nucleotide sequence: TGTGCCAGCAGTGCAAACACAGATACGCAGTATTTT.

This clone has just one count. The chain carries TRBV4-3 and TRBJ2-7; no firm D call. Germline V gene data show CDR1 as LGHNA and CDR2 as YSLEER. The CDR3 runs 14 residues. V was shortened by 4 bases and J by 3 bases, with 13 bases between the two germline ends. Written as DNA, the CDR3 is TGCGCCAGCAGCCTGGAGACTCGGATCTACGAGCAGTACTTC. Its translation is CASSLETRIYEQYF.

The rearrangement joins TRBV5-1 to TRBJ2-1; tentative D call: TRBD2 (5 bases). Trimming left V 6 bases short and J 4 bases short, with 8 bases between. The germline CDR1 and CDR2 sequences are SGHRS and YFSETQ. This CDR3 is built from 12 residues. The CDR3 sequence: CASTTGYNEQFF. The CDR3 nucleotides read TGCGCCAGCACGACGGGATACAATGAGCAGTTCTTC.

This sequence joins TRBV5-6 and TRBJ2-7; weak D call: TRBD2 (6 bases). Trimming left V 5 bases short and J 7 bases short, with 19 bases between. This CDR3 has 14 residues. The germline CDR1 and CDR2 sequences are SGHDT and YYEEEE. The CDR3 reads CASSRFQGGREQYF. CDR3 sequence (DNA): TGTGCCAGCAGTCGGTTTCAGGGTGGGAGGGAGCAGTACTTC.

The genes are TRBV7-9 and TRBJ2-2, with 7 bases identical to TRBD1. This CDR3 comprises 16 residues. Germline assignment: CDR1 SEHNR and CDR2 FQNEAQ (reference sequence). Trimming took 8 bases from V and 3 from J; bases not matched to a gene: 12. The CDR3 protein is CASFGQATRHTGELFF. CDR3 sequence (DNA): TGTGCCAGCTTTGGACAGGCCACCAGGCACACCGGGGAGCTGTTTTTT.

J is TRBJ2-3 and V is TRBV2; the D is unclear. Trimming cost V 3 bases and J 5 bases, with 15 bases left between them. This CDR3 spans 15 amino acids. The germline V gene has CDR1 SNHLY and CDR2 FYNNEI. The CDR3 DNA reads TGTGCCAGCAGTGACCCGGGTGATGCCCGAGATACGCAGTATTTT. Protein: CASSDPGDARDTQYF.

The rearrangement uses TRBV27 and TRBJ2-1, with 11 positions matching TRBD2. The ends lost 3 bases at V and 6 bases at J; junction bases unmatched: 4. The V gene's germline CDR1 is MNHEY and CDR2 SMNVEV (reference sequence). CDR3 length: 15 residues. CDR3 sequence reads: CASSFGSGRANEQFF. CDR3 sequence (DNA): TGTGCCAGCAGTTTTGGTAGCGGGAGGGCCAATGAGCAGTTCTTC.

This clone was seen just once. For the CDR3, the DNA is TGTGCCAGCAGTTTAAGCAGGGGTTACATGAACACTGAAGCTTTCTTT. Protein: CASSLSRGYMNTEAFF. V gene TRBV28 combines with J gene TRBJ1-1; possible D gene TRBD1, 6 bases. Germline CDR1 MDHEN, CDR2 SYDVKM. There are 16 residues in the CDR3. V was pared by 2 bases and J by 0 bases, with 13 bases between.

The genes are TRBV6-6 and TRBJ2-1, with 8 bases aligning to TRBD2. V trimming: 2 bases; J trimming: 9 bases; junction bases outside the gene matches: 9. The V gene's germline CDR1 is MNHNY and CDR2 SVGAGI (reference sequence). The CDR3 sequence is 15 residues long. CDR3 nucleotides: TGTGCCAGCAGTTACGGGACTAGGGTTGAGGGTGAGCAGTTCTTC. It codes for CASSYGTRVEGEQFF.

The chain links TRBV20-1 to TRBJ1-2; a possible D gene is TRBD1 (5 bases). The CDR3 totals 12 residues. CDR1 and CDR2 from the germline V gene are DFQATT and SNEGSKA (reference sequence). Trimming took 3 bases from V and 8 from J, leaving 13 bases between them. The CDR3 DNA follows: TGCAGTGCTAGTGTCAGGGTAAACGGCTACACCTTC. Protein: CSASVRVNGYTF.

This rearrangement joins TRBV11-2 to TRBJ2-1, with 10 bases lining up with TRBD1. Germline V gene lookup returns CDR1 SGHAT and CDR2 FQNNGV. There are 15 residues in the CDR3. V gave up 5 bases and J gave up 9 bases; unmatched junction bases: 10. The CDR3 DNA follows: TGTGCCAGCAGCAAGACAGGGGGCGCCCGGGGTGAGCAGTTCTTC. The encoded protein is CASSKTGGARGEQFF.

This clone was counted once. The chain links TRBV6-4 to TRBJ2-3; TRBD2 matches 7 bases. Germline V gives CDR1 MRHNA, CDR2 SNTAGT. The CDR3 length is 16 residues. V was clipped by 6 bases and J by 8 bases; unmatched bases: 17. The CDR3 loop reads CASSLDSGSHSSTQYF. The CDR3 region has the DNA TGTGCCAGCAGCCTCGATAGCGGGTCTCATAGCAGTACGCAGTATTTT.

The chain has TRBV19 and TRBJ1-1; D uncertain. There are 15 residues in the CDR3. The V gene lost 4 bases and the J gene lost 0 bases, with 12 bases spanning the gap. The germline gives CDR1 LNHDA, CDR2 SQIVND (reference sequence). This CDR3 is CASSTSWIMNTEAFF. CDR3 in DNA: TGTGCCAGTAGTACTTCATGGATCATGAACACTGAAGCTTTCTTT.

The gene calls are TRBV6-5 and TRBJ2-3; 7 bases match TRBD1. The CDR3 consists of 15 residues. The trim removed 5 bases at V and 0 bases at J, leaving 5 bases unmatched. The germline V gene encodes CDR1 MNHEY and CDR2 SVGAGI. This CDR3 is CASSNNRGSTDTQYF. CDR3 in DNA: TGTGCCAGCAGTAATAACAGGGGAAGCACAGATACGCAGTATTTT.

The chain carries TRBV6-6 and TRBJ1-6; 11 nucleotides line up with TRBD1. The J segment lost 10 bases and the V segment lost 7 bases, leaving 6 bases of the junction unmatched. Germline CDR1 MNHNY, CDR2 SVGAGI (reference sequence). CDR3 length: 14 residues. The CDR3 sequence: CASNLGDRGSPLHF. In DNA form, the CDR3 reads TGTGCCAGCAATCTGGGGGACAGGGGGTCACCCCTCCACTTT.

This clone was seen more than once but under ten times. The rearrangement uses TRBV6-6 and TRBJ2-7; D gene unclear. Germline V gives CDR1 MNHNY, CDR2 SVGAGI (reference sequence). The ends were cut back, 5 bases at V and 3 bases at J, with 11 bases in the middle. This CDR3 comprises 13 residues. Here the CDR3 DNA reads TGTGCCAGCAGTCGGGTTACCCTCTACGAGCAGTACTTC. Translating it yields CASSRVTLYEQYF.

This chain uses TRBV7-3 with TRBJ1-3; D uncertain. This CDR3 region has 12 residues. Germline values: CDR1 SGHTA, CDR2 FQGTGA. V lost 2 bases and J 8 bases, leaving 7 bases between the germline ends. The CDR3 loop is CASSLPGDTIYF. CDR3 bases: TGTGCCAGCAGCTTACCGGGAGACACCATATATTTT.

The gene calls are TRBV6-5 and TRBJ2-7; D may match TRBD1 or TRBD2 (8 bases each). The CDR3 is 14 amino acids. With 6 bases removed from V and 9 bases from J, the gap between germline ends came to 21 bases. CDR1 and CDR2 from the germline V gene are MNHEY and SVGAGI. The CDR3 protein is CASSPGGDRRRQYF. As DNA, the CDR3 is TGTGCCAGCAGCCCCGGGGGGGACAGGCGGCGGCAGTACTTC.